This T cell receptor beta chain was recovered during a study of cytomegalovirus exposure and HLA in healthy donors. Notes on the study in general: Presence/absence results assume similar sequencing depth per donor, which may not hold.

PCR used 60 Vbeta primers and 13 Jbeta primers. Profiled with immunoSEQ multiplex PCR; TCRdb holds only in-frame clones, not every one. The sample lists about 130,000 clones; around 75% were seen once. This CDR3 comprises 12 residues. Trimming removed 1 base at V and 10 bases at J, with 9 bases between. CDR1 is SGHRS and CDR2 is YFSETQ in the germline V gene. This clone was recorded a few times. Antigen: not known. The clonotype was recovered from a man younger than 45 in good health and CMV-seronegative. V and J are TRBV5-1 and TRBJ2-1; D may be TRBD2 (5 bases). Input material: PBMCs. CDR3 DNA sequence: TGCGCCAGCAGCTTGATCGGGGAGGAGCAGTTCTTC. Its protein is CASSLIGEEQFF.